Listed below are T cell receptor beta chains from one sample, sequenced in a study of T cells in Graves' hyperthyroidism and ophthalmopathy. TCRdb redid the calling of the multiplex PCR reads with MiXCR, one entry per CDR3 protein. The table lists approximately 400,000 distinct CDR3 sequences, about a fifth of them singletons. What was sequenced was blood. These receptors were obtained from a woman between 18 and 29 years old with Graves' hyperthyroidism. CDR3s include the opening cysteine and the closing phenylalanine or tryptophan. The D gene is left open where the match is weak. Rows may omit the clone size; those that give it use once, few, many or a size class.

v_call	j_call	cdr3_length	clone_size	d_call	cdr3_aa	cdr3_nt
TRBV27	TRBJ1-5	13	few	.	CASSPAPNQPQHF	TGTGCCAGCAGCCCTGCCCCGAATCAGCCCCAGCATTTT
TRBV12-3/TRBV12-4	TRBJ2-2	13	many	.	CASRQGITGELFF	TGTGCCAGCAGGCAGGGAATCACCGGGGAGCTGTTTTTT
TRBV28	TRBJ1-1	13	many	.	CASSLDSSTEAFF	TGTGCCAGCAGTTTGGACAGCTCCACTGAAGCTTTCTTT
TRBV6-5	TRBJ1-2	15	many	TRBD1	CASSYRQGRNYGYTF	TGTGCCAGCAGTTACAGACAGGGGAGGAACTATGGCTACACCTTC
TRBV11-3	TRBJ2-6	16	.	.	CASSNSPGPGANVLTF	TGTGCCAGCAGCAACTCCCCTGGGCCTGGGGCCAACGTCCTGACTTTC
TRBV6-2/TRBV6-3	TRBJ1-1	14	.	.	CASSSPQGYTEAFF	TGTGCCAGCAGTTCCCCACAGGGTTACACTGAAGCTTTCTTT
TRBV19	TRBJ1-5	14	many	.	CASRTVNSNQPQHF	TGTGCCAGTAGGACAGTGAATAGCAATCAGCCCCAGCATTTT
TRBV27	TRBJ2-3	17	many	.	CASSKGSGTRSADTQYF	TGTGCCAGCAGTAAAGGCAGTGGGACACGGTCTGCAGATACGCAGTATTTT
TRBV3-1	TRBJ2-5	16	few	.	CASGDEFFRARETQYF	TGTGCCAGCGGCGACGAATTCTTCAGGGCGAGGGAGACCCAGTACTTC
TRBV12-3/TRBV12-4	TRBJ2-5	11	many	.	CASTLGETQYF	TGTGCCAGCACCTTAGGGGAGACCCAGTACTTC
TRBV19	TRBJ2-7	15	many	TRBD2	CASSINGGGSYEQYF	TGTGCCAGTAGTATTAACGGGGGAGGGAGCTACGAGCAGTACTTC
TRBV5-1	TRBJ2-3	15	.	.	CASSLADAFTDTQYF	TGCGCCAGCAGCTTGGCAGACGCCTTCACAGATACGCAGTATTTT
TRBV20-1	TRBJ2-5	13	many	.	CSAEHSSGETQYF	TGCAGTGCCGAGCACAGTTCTGGGGAGACCCAGTACTTC
TRBV10-2	TRBJ2-7	14	many	TRBD2	CASDSGGSRWEQYF	TGCGCCAGCGATAGCGGGGGGTCCCGATGGGAGCAGTACTTC
TRBV18	TRBJ1-1	14	.	.	CASSPAQGITEAFF	TGTGCCAGCTCACCGGCCCAGGGAATTACTGAAGCTTTCTTT
TRBV6-2/TRBV6-3	TRBJ2-5	14	.	.	CASSPRGAEETQYF	TGTGCCAGCAGCCCACGGGGGGCCGAAGAGACCCAGTACTTC
TRBV6-4	TRBJ2-5	15	many	TRBD2	CASSRLAGGEETQYF	TGTGCCAGCAGCAGACTAGCGGGGGGAGAAGAGACCCAGTACTTC
TRBV7-8	TRBJ2-5	14	many	.	CASSPGRGSGTQYF	TGTGCCAGCAGCCCCGGACGGGGGAGCGGGACCCAGTACTTC
TRBV24-1	TRBJ1-1	15	many	.	CATSAGGNLGTEAFF	TGTGCCACCAGTGCCGGGGGGAATCTGGGGACTGAAGCTTTCTTT
TRBV20-1	TRBJ2-7	13	many	TRBD2	CSAPPGGEYEQYF	TGCAGTGCCCCCCCGGGGGGAGAGTACGAGCAGTACTTC
TRBV19	TRBJ1-5	14	many	.	CASSMWERDQPQHF	TGTGCCAGTAGTATGTGGGAGAGAGATCAGCCCCAGCATTTT
TRBV10-3	TRBJ2-5	14	many	.	CAISEPGRQETQYF	TGTGCCATCAGTGAACCAGGGCGCCAAGAGACCCAGTACTTC
TRBV5-1	TRBJ1-2	15	few	.	CASSREGFSGYGYTF	TGCGCCAGCAGCCGCGAAGGTTTCAGCGGCTATGGCTACACCTTC
TRBV12-3/TRBV12-4	TRBJ2-7	15	many	.	CASSLARRQTYEQYF	TGTGCCAGCAGTTTAGCGCGGCGGCAGACCTACGAGCAGTACTTC
TRBV6-5	TRBJ1-1	14	many	.	CASSYSPGLAEAFF	TGTGCCAGCAGTTACAGTCCGGGTTTGGCTGAAGCTTTCTTT
TRBV14	TRBJ2-7	13	many	.	CASSQGLWDEQYF	TGTGCCAGCAGCCAAGGATTATGGGACGAGCAGTACTTC
TRBV11-1	TRBJ2-1	16	few	TRBD2	CASSPKRGGADNEQFF	TGTGCCAGCAGCCCCAAGCGGGGGGGGGCCGACAATGAGCAGTTCTTC
TRBV12-3/TRBV12-4	TRBJ2-4	14	few	TRBD1	CASSLPGQGSIKYF	TGTGCCAGCAGTTTGCCGGGACAGGGTAGCATTAAGTACTTC